Below, one T cell receptor (beta chain) is given with its context. This clone was seen a single time. Its antigen is not yet known. No much larger clonotype is one base removed from it; base qualities were not supplied. Patients with autoimmune disease history or receiving systemic immunosuppression were excluded from the trial. In every dose cohort, peripheral blood was drawn for TCR sequencing at baseline, cycle 4 day 1, and cycle 7 day 1. Samples were obtained from an open-label, multicenter, first-in-human phase I dose-escalation trial of ivuxolimab. Adults with locally advanced or metastatic melanoma, renal cell carcinoma, hepatocellular carcinoma or head and neck squamous cell carcinoma were enrolled in the trial. Before TCR sequencing, CD4+ and CD8+ T cells were separately sorted from peripheral blood. The sample belongs to a study of OX40 agonist ivuxolimab in advanced cancers. For the study in its entirety: Ivuxolimab was an agonistic, fully human IgG2 monoclonal antibody directed against OX40 (CD134), a costimulatory receptor. Intravenous ivuxolimab was administered to patients every 2 weeks at six dose levels: 0.01, 0.1, 0.3, 1.5, 3 and 10 mg/kg. Of the roughly 54 patients in dose escalation, about 20 had hepatocellular carcinoma, about 15 had melanoma, 9 had renal cell carcinoma and 9 had head and neck cancer. The dose-escalation cohort was 80% to 90% male with a mean age of about 58 years, ranging from 23 to 79. Patients were allowed to have had prior anti-PD-1, anti-PD-L1 or anti-CTLA-4 therapy, and 40% of the dose-escalation patients had previously received checkpoint inhibitors. Partial responses occurred in three dose-escalation patients, of whom one had hepatocellular carcinoma and two had cutaneous melanoma. Peripheral TCRbeta sequencing aimed to test whether ivuxolimab altered TCR sequence diversity and caused clonal T-cell expansion. The paper describes the monotherapy dose-escalation part (N ≈ 52 patients) of the phase I trial of ivuxolimab. The paper's findings and limits, for the study overall: After ivuxolimab, CD8+ T cells had more expanded clones than CD4+ T cells on average. In the 0.1-3.0 mg/kg groups, partial responders had among the lowest normalized peripheral clonal expansion, particularly in CD8+ T cells. The antigen specificity of the peripheral T cells that underwent clonal expansion was not determined. Clonal expansion of both CD4+ and CD8+ blood T cells was observed from baseline to week 6 at doses 0.1 to 3.0 mg/kg. Low levels of normalized T-cell clonal expansion were also shown by some nonresponding patients.

Genomic DNA was isolated from the sorted cells so that the TCRbeta CDR3 region could be sequenced. The immunoSEQ Assay was used for sequencing of TCRbeta CDR3 regions. In TCRdb, the immuneACCESS table is reduced to in-frame sequences with V and J assigned. These tables do not hold every clone; where another copy was compared, an unresolved V gene accounts for under half, and the others remain unexplained. This sample gives 55,000 to 90,000 clones in total; 86% of them show up just once. The ten largest clones add up to 2.8% of the sample. The material sequenced was CD4+ or CD8+ T cells sorted from blood, taken in a trial of the OX40 agonist ivuxolimab. The sequence was collected from an adult with an advanced solid tumor such as melanoma, head and neck, liver or kidney cancer.

This receptor has the CDR3 CASSRGPGTDTQYF. The DNA sequence is TGTGCCAGTAGCAGAGGGCCCGGAACAGATACGCAGTATTTT. The rearranged segments are TRBV19 and TRBJ2-3; a tentative D match to TRBD2 spans 5 bases. From the cysteine through the phenylalanine, the CDR3 covers 14 amino acids. Only the CDR3 part of the read is kept: 42 bases, read in frame from the first base. Between the V and J ends, shortened by 6 bases and 3 bases respectively, the junction contains 13 bases. For CDR1 and CDR2, the germline V gene (reference sequence) lists LNHDA and SQIVND. The full variable domain, with segments outside the CDR3 supplied by the reference TRBV19 and TRBJ2-3 proteins, appears as DGGITQSPKYLFRKEGQNVTLSCEQNLNHDAMYWYRQDPGQGLRLIYYSQIVNDFQKGDIAEGYSVSREKKESFPLTVTSAQKNPTAFYLCASSRGPGTDTQYFGPGTRLTVL.